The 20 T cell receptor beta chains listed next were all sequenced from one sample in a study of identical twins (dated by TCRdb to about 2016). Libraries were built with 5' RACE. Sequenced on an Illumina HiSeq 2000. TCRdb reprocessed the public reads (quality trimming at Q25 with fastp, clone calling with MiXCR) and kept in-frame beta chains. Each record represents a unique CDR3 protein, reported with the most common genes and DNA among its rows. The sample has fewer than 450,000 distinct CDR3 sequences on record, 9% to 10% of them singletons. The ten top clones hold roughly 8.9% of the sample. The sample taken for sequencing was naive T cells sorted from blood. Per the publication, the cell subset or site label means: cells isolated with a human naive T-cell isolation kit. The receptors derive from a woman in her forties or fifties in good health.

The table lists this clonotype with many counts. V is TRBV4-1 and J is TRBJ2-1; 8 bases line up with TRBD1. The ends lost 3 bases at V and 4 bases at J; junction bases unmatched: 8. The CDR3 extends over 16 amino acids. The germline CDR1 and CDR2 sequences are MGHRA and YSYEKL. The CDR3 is CASSQLQGDKYNEQFF. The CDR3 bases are TGCGCCAGCAGCCAGTTACAGGGGGACAAATACAATGAGCAGTTCTTC.

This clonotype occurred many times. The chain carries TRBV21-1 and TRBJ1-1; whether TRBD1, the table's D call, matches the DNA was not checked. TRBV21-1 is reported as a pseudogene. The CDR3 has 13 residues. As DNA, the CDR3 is TGTGCCAGCTGCACATTGGGGGGCACTGAAGCTTTCTTT. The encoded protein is CASCTLGGTEAFF.

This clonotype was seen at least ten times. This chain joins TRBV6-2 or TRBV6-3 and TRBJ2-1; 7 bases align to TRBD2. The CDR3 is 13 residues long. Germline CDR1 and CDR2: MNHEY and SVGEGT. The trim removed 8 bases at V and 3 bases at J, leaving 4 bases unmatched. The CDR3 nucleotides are TGTGCCAGCTGGGCTAGCGGCTACAATGAGCAGTTCTTC. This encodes CASWASGYNEQFF.

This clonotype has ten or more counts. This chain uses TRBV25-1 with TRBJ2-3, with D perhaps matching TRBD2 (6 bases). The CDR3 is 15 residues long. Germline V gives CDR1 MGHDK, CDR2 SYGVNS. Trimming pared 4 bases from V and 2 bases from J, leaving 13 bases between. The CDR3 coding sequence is TGTGCCAGCAGTGCCAGGGAGGTATCCACAGATACGCAGTATTTT. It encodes CASSAREVSTDTQYF. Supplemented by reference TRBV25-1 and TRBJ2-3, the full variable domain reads EADIYQTPRYLVIGTGKKITLECSQTMGHDKMYWYQQDPGMELHLIHYSYGVNSTEKGDLSSESTVSRIRTEHFPLTLESARPSHTSQYLCASSAREVSTDTQYFGPGTRLTVL.

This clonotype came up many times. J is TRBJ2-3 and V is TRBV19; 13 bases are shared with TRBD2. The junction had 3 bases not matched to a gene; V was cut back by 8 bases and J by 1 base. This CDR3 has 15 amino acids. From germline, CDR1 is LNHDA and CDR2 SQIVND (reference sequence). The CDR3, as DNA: TGTGCCAGTCGAGGACTAGCGGGGGGCACAGATACGCAGTATTTT. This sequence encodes CASRGLAGGTDTQYF.

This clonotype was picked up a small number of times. In DNA, the CDR3 is TGTGCCAGCAGCTTCGAGGGAGCGGGAGCAGGAGAGACCCAGTACTTC. It codes for CASSFEGAGAGETQYF. The chain links TRBV7-9 to TRBJ2-5; 8 bases are a match to TRBD2. The CDR3 sequence is 16 residues long. Trimming removed 3 bases from V and 4 bases from J; junction bases left unmatched: 10. Germline V gives CDR1 SEHNR, CDR2 FQNEAQ (reference sequence).

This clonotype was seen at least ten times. The CDR3 reads CATSEKRTKKETQYF. As DNA, the CDR3 is TGTGCCACCAGCGAGAAGAGGACTAAGAAAGAGACCCAGTACTTC. V gene TRBV15 combines with J gene TRBJ2-5; D is possibly TRBD2 (6 bases). Trimming left V 5 bases short and J 3 bases short, with 16 bases between. Germline assignment: CDR1 LNHNV and CDR2 YYDKDF (reference sequence). The length of the CDR3 is 15 residues.

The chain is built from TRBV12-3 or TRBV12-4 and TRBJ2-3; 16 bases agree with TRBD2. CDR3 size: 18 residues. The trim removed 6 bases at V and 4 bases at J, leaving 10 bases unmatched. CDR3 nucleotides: TGTGCCAGCAGAACGGGACTAGCGGGAGGGCCAGGGCCAGATACGCAGTATTTT. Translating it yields CASRTGLAGGPGPDTQYF.

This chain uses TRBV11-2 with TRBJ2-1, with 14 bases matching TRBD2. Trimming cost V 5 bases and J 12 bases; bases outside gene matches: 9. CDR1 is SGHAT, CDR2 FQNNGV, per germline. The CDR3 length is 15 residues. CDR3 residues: CASSLGTSGRLPQFF. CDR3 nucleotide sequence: TGTGCCAGCAGCCTGGGGACTAGCGGGAGATTACCGCAGTTCTTC. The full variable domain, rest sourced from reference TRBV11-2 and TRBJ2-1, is EAGVAQSPRYKIIEKRQSVAFWCNPISGHATLYWYQQILGQGPKLLIQFQNNGVVDDSQLPKDRFSAERLKGVDSTLKIQPAKLEDSAVYLCASSLGTSGRLPQFFGPGTRLTVL.

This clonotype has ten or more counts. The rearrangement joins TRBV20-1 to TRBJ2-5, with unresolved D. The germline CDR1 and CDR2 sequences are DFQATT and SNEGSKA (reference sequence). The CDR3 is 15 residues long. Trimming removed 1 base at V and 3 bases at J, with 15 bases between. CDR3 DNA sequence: TGCAGTGCTAGAGTGTTCGACCCGATGAAAGAGACCCAGTACTTC. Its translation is CSARVFDPMKETQYF.

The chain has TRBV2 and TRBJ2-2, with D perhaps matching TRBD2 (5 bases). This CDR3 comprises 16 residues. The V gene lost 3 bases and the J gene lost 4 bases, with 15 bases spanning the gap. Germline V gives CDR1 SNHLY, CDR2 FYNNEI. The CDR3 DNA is TGTGCCAGCAGTGAGAACGGGATGGGCGGCACCGGGGAGCTGTTTTTT. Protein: CASSENGMGGTGELFF.

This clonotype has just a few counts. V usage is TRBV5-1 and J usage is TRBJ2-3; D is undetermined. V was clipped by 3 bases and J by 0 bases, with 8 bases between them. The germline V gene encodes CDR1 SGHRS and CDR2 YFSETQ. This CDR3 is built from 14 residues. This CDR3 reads CASSSRTSTDTQYF. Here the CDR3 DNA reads TGCGCCAGCAGCTCCCGGACCAGCACAGATACGCAGTATTTT. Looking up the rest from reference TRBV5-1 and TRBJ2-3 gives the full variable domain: KAGVTQTPRYLIKTRGQQVTLSCSPISGHRSVSWYQQTPGQGLQFLFEYFSETQRNKGNFPGRFSGRQFSNSRSEMNVSTLELGDSALYLCASSSRTSTDTQYFGPGTRLTVL.

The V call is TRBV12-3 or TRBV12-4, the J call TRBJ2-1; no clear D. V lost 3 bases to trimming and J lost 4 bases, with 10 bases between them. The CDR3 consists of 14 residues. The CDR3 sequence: CASSFLQKYNEQFF. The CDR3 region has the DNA TGTGCCAGCAGTTTCTTACAAAAGTACAATGAGCAGTTCTTC.

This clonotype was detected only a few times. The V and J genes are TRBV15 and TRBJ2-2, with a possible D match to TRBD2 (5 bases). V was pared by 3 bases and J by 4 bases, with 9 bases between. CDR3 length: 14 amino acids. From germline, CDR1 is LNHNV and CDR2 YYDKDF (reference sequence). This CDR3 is CATSSFRGTGELFF. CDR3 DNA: TGTGCCACCAGCAGTTTCCGGGGCACCGGGGAGCTGTTTTTT.

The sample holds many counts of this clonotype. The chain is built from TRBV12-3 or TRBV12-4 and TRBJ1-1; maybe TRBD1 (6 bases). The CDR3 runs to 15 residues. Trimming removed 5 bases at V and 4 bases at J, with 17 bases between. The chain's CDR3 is CASSPYRDTLTEAFF. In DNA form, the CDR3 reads TGTGCCAGCAGTCCATACCGGGACACCCTCACTGAAGCTTTCTTT.

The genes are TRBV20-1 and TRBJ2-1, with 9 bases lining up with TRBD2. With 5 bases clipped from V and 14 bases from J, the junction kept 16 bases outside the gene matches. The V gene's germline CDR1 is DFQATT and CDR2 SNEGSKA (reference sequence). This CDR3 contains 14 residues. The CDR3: CSAPQEGAGGLKFF. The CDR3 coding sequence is TGCAGTGCTCCTCAAGAGGGAGCGGGAGGATTAAAGTTCTTC.

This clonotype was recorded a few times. CDR3 amino acids: CASTHGTSGLYNEQFF. The CDR3 nucleotides read TGTGCCAGCACCCACGGGACTAGCGGGCTATACAATGAGCAGTTCTTC. V usage is TRBV12-3 or TRBV12-4 and J usage is TRBJ2-1; TRBD2 matches 12 bases. Unmatched junction bases numbered 8, after V lost 7 bases and J lost 4 bases. The CDR3 extends over 16 amino acids.

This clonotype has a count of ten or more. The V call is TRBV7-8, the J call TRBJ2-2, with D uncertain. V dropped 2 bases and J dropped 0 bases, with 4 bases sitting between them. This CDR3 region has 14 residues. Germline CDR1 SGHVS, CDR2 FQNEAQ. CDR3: CASSLRTNTGELFF. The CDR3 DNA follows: TGTGCCAGCAGCTTAAGGACGAACACCGGGGAGCTGTTTTTT.

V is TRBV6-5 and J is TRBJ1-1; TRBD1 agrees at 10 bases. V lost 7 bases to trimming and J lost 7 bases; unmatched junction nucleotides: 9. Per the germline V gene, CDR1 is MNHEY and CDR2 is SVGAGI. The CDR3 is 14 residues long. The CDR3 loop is CASTSRDRGDEAFF. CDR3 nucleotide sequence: TGTGCCAGCACCAGCCGGGACAGGGGTGATGAAGCTTTCTTT.

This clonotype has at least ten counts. The CDR3 nucleotides read TGTGCCAGCAGCTTTAGAGGGTCGACAGGATCCGGCTACACCTTC. Its translation: CASSFRGSTGSGYTF. The chain links TRBV11-2 to TRBJ1-2; possibly TRBD1 for D (6 bases). Trimming shortened V by 3 bases and J by 8 bases, and 19 bases separated the two germline ends. Germline loops: CDR1 SGHAT, CDR2 FQNNGV. The CDR3 is 15 amino acids.